This T cell receptor (beta chain) was identified during a study of cytomegalovirus exposure and HLA in healthy donors. This PCR relied on a set of 60 Vbeta primers and 13 Jbeta primers. Sequencing used immunoSEQ multiplex PCR; TCRdb keeps in-frame clones, though not all of them. The profile shows roughly 100,000 clones, about 78% of them singletons. Only one count was recorded for this clone. Its antigen is not identified. Germline CDR1 GTSNPN, CDR2 SVGIG (reference sequence). The CDR3 loop spans 13 amino acids. The ends were cut back, 4 bases at V and 3 bases at J, with 13 bases in the middle. Overall study results and limits: In a later analysis, TCR beta V- and J-gene trimming showed a link to a missense DCLRE1C variant.

The sequence was obtained from a young man in good health and CMV-seronegative. V gene TRBV30 combines with J gene TRBJ2-7, with a possible D match to TRBD2 (6 bases). Sequenced sample: PBMCs. As DNA, the CDR3 is TGTGCCTGGACCCCGGGGGTGCACTACGAGCAGTACTTC. Translated: CAWTPGVHYEQYF.